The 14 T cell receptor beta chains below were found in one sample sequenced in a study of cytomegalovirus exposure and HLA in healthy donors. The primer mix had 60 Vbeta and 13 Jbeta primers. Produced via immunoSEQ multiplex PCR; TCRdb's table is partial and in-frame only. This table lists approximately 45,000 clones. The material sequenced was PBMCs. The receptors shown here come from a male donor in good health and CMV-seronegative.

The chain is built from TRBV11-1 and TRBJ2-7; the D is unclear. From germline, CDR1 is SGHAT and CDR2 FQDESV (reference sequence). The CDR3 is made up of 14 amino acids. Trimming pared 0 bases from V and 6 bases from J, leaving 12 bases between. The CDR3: CASSLAHARSEQYF. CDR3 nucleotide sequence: TGTGCCAGCAGCTTAGCGCACGCTAGGAGCGAGCAGTACTTC.

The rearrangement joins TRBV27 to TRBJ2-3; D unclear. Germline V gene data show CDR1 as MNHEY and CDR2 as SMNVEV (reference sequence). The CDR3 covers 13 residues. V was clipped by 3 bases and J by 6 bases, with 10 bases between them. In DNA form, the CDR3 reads TGTGCCAGCAGTTTGTCTTTTCTCGATACGCAGTATTTT. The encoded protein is CASSLSFLDTQYF.

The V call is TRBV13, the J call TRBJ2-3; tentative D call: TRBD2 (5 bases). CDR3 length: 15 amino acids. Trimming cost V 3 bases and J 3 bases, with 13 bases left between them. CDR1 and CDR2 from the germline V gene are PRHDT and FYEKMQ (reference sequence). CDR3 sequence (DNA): TGTGCCAGCAGCTTTAGTCCGGGAAAAACAGATACGCAGTATTTT. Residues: CASSFSPGKTDTQYF.

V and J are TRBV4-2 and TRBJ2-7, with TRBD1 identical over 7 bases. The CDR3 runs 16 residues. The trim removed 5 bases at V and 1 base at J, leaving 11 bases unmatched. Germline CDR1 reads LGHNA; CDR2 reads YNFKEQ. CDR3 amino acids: CASSVSAGQVSYEQYF. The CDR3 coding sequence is TGTGCCAGCAGCGTATCGGCAGGACAGGTATCCTACGAGCAGTACTTC.

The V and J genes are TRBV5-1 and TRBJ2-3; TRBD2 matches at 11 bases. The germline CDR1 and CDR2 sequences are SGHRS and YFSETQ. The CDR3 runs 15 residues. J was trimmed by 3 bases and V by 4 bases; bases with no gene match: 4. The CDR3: CASSLSGRATDTQYF. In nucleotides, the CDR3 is TGCGCCAGCAGCCTTAGCGGGAGGGCTACAGATACGCAGTATTTT.

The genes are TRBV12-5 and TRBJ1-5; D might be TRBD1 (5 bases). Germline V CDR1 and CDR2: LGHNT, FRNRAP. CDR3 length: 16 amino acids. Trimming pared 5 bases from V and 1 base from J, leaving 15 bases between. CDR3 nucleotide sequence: TGTGCTAGTGGTCGGCGGGAGGGGCCAAGCAATCAGCCCCAGCATTTT. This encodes CASGRREGPSNQPQHF.

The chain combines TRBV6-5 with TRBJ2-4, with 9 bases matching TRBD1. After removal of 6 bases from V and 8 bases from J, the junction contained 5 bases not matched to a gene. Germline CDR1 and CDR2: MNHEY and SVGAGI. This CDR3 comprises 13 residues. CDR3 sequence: CASRTGGGHIQYF. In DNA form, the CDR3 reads TGTGCCAGCAGGACAGGGGGAGGGCACATTCAGTACTTC.

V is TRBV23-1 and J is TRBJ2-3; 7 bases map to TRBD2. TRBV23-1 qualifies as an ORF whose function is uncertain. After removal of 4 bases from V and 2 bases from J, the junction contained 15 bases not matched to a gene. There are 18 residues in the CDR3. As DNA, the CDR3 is TGCGCCAGCAGTCCCCTAGGGAGAAGCGGGACTTCCACAGATACGCAGTATTTT. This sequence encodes CASSPLGRSGTSTDTQYF.

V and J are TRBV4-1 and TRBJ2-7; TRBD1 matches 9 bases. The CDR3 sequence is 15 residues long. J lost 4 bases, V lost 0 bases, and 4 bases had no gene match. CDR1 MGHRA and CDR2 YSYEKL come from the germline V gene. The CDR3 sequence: CASSQEGTGFYEQYF. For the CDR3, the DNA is TGCGCCAGCAGCCAAGAAGGGACAGGGTTTTACGAGCAGTACTTC.

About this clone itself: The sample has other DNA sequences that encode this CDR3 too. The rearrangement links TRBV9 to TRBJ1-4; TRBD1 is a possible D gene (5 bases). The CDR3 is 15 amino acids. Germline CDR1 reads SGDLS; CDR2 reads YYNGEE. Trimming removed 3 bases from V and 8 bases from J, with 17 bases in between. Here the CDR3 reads CASSGPGTKGEKLFF. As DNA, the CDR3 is TGTGCCAGCAGCGGACCCGGGACTAAAGGAGAAAAACTGTTTTTT.

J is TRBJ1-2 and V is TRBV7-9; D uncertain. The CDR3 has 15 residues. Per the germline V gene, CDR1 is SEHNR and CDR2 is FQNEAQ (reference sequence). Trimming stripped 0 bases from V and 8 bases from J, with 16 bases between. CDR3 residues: CASSLASERAGGYTF. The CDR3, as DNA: TGTGCCAGCAGCTTAGCATCGGAAAGGGCGGGCGGCTACACCTTC.

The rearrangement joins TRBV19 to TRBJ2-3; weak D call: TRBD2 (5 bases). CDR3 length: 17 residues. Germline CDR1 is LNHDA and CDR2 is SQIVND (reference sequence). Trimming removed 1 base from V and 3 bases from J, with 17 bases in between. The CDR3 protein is CASSIGPLGGLTDTQYF. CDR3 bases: TGTGCCAGTAGTATAGGTCCCCTCGGAGGCTTAACAGATACGCAGTATTTT.

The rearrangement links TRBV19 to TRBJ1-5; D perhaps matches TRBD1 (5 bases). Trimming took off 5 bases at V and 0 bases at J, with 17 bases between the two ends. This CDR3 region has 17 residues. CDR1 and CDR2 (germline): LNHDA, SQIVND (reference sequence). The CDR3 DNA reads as TGTGCCAGTAGTTTGGATGGGGCAGATTATAGCAATCAGCCCCAGCATTTT. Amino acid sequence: CASSLDGADYSNQPQHF. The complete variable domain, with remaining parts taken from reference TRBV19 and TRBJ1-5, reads DGGITQSPKYLFRKEGQNVTLSCEQNLNHDAMYWYRQDPGQGLRLIYYSQIVNDFQKGDIAEGYSVSREKKESFPLTVTSAQKNPTAFYLCASSLDGADYSNQPQHFGDGTRLSIL.

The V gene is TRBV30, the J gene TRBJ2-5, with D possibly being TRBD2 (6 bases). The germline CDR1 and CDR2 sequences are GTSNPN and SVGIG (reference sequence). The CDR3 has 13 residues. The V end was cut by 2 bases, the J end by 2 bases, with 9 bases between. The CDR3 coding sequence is TGTGCCTGGAGTCTAGGGACTCAAGAGACCCAGTACTTC. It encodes CAWSLGTQETQYF. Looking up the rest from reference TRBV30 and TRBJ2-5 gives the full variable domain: SQTIHQWPATLVQPVGSPLSLECTVEGTSNPNLYWYRQAAGRGLQLLFYSVGIGQISSEVPQNLSASRPQDRQFILSSKKLLLSDSGFYLCAWSLGTQETQYFGPGTRLLVL.